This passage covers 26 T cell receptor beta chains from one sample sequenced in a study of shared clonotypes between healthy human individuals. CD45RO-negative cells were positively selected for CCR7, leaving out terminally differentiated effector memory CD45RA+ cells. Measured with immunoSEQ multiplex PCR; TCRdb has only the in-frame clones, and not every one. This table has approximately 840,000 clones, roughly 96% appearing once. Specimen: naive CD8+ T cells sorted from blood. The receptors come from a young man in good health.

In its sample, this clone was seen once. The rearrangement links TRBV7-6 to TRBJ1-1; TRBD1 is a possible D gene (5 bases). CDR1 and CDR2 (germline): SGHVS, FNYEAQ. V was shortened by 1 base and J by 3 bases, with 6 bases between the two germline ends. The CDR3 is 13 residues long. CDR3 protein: CASSLGGDTEAFF. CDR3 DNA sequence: TGTGCCAGCAGCTTAGGAGGGGACACTGAAGCTTTCTTT. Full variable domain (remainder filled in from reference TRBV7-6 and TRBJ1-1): GAGVSQSPRYKVTKRGQDVALRCDPISGHVSLYWYRQALGQGPEFLTYFNYEAQQDKSGLPNDRFSAERPEGSISTLTIQRTEQRDSAMYRCASSLGGDTEAFFGQGTRLTVV.

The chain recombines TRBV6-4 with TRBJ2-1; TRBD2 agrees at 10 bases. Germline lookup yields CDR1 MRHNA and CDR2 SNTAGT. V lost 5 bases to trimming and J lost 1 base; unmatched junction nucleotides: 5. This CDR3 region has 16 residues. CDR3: CASSLAGGGSYNEQFF. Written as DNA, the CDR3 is TGTGCCAGCAGTTTAGCGGGAGGCGGGTCCTACAATGAGCAGTTCTTC.

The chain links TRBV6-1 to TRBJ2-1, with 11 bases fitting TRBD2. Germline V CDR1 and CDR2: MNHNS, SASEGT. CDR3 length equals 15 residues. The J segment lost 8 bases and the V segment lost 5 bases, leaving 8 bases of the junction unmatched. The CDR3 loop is CASSTPGLADDEQFF. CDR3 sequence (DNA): TGTGCCAGCAGTACCCCGGGACTAGCGGACGATGAGCAGTTCTTC.

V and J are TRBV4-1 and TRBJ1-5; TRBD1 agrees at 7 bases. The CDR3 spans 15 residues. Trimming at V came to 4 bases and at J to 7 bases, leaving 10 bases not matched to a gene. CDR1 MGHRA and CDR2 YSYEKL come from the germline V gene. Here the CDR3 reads CASSPRGSEGQPQHF. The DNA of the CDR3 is TGCGCCAGCAGCCCCAGGGGGTCTGAAGGACAGCCCCAGCATTTT.

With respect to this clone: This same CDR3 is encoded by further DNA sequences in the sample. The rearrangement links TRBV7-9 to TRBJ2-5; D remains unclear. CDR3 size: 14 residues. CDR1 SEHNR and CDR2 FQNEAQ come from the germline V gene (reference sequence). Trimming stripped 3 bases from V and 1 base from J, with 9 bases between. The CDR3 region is CASSFSGPQETQYF. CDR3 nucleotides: TGTGCCAGCAGCTTTAGTGGGCCCCAAGAGACCCAGTACTTC.

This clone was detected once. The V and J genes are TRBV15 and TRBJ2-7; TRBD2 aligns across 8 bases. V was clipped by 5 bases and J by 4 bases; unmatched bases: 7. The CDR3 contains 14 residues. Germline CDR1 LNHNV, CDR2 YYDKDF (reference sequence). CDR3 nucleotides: TGTGCCACCAGCGGCGGGACTAGTGGGTACGAGCAGTACTTC. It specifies CATSGGTSGYEQYF.

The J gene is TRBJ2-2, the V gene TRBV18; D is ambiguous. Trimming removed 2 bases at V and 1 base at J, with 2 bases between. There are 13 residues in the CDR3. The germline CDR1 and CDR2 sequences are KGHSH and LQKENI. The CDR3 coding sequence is TGTGCCAGCTCACCAGGGAACACCGGGGAGCTGTTTTTT. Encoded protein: CASSPGNTGELFF.

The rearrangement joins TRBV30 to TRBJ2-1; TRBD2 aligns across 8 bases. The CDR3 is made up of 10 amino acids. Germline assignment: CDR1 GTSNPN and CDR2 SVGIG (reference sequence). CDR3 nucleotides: TGTGGCGGGAGGAAGAATGAGCAGTTCTTC. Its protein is CGGRKNEQFF. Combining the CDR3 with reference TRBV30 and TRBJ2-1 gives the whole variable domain SQTIHQWPATLVQPVGSPLSLECTVEGTSNPNLYWYRQAAGRGLQLLFYSVGIGQISSEVPQNLSASRPQDRQFILSSKKLLLSDSGFYLCGGRKNEQFFGPGTRLTVL.

In DNA form, the CDR3 reads TGTGCCAGCAGCTCGACCCGGGACAGGGCCCCTCAGCCCCAGCATTTT. It encodes CASSSTRDRAPQPQHF. V is TRBV7-9 and J is TRBJ1-5; TRBD1 matches at 9 bases. The CDR3 runs 16 residues. Germline assignment: CDR1 SEHNR and CDR2 FQNEAQ (reference sequence). V shed 4 bases and J 6 bases; nucleotides not matched to a gene: 10.

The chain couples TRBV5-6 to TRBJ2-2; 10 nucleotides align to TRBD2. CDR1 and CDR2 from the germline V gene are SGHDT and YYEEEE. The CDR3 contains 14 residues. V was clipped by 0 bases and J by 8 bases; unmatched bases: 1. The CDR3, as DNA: TGTGCCAGCAGCTTGGCACTAGCGGGAGGGGAGCTGTTTTTT. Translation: CASSLALAGGELFF.

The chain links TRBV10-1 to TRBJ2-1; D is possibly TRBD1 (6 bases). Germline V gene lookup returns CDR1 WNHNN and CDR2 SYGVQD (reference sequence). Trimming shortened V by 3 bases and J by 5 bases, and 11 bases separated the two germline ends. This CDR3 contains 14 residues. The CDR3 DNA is TGCGCCAGCAGTGAAGCTCGACAGGACAATGAGCAGTTCTTC. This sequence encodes CASSEARQDNEQFF.

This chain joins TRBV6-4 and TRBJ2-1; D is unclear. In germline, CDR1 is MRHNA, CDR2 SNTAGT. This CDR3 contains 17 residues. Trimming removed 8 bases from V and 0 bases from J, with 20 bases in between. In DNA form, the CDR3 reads TGTGCCAGCGCGGTCCAACCCATACAGAGCTCCTACAATGAGCAGTTCTTC. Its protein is CASAVQPIQSSYNEQFF.

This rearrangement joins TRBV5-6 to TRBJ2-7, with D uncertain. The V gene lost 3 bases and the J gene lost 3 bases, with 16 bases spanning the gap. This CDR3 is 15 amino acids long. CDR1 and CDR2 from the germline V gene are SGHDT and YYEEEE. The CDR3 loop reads CASSSIARSLYEQYF. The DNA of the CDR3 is TGTGCCAGCAGCTCAATAGCTCGCAGTCTCTACGAGCAGTACTTC.

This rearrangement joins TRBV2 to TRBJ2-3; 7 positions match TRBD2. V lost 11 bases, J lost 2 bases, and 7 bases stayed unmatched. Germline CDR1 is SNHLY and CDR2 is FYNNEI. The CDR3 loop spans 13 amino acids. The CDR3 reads CACGRGPTDTQYF. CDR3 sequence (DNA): TGTGCCTGCGGGAGAGGTCCCACAGATACGCAGTATTTT.

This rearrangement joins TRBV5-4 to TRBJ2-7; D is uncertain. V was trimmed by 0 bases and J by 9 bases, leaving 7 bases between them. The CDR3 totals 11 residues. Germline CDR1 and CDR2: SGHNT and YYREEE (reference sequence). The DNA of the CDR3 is TGTGCCAGCAGCTTGGGACTGGGGCAGTACTTC. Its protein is CASSLGLGQYF.

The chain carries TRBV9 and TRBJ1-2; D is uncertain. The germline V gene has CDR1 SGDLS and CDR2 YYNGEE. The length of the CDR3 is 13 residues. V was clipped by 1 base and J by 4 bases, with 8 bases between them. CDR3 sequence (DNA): TGTGCCAGCAGCGTAACGGTCGGCTATGGCTACACCTTC. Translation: CASSVTVGYGYTF.

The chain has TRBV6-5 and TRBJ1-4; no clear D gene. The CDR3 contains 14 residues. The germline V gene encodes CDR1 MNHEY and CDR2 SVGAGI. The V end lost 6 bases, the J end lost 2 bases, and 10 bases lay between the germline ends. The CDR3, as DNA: TGTGCCAGCAGCCCGTTGTCCACTAATGAAAAACTGTTTTTT. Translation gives CASSPLSTNEKLFF.

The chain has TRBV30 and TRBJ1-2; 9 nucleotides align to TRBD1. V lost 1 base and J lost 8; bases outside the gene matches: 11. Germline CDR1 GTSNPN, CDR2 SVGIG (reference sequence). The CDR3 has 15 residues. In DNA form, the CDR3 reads TGTGCCTGGAGTGCGTTGGAACAGGGGGCGCAGGGCTACACCTTC. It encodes CAWSALEQGAQGYTF.

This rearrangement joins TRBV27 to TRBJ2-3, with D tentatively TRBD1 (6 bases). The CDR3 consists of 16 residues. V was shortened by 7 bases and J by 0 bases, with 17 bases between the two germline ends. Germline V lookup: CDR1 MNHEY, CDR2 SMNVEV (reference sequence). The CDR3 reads CASTTGTNPSTDTQYF. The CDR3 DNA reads TGTGCCAGCACCACCGGGACAAACCCTAGCACAGATACGCAGTATTTT.

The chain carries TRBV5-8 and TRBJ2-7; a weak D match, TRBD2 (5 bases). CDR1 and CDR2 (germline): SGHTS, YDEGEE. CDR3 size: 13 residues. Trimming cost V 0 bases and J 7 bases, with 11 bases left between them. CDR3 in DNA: TGTGCCAGCAGCTTGGGCGGGTTGTGGGAGCAGTACTTC. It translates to CASSLGGLWEQYF.

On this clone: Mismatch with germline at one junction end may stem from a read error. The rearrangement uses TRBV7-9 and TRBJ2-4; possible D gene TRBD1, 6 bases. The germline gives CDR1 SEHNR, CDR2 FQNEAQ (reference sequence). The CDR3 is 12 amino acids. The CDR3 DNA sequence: TGTGCCAGCAGCCGAGCCACAGGGAGAAGAGACTTC. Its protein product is CASSRATGRRDF.

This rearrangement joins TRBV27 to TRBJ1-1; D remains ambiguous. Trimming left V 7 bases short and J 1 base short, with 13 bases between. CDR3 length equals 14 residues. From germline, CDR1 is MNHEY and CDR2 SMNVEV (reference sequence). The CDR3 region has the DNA TGTGCCAGCAACCCGTCATGGAGGAACACTGAAGCTTTCTTT. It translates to CASNPSWRNTEAFF.

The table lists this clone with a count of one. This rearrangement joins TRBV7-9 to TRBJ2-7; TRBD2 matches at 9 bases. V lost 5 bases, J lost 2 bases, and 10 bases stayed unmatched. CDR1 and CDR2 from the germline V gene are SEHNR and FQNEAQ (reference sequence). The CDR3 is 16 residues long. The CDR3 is CASSPIGGTSPYEQYF. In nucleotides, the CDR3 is TGTGCCAGCAGCCCTATAGGGGGGACTAGCCCCTACGAGCAGTACTTC.

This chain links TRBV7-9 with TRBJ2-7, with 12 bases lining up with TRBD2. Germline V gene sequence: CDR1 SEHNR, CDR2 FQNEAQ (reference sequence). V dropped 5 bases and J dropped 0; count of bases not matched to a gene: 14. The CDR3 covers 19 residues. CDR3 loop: CASSKPKTSGSPSSYEQYF. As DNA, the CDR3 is TGTGCCAGCAGCAAACCGAAGACTAGCGGGAGTCCAAGCTCCTACGAGCAGTACTTC.

The CDR3 loop is CASSEAIKRTGGYEQYF. The CDR3 nucleotides read TGTGCCAGCAGTGAAGCTATAAAACGGACAGGGGGCTACGAGCAGTACTTC. The rearrangement joins TRBV6-1 to TRBJ2-7; 10 bases match TRBD1. V was clipped by 0 bases and J by 3 bases; unmatched bases: 8. Germline assignment: CDR1 MNHNS and CDR2 SASEGT. The CDR3 extends over 17 amino acids.

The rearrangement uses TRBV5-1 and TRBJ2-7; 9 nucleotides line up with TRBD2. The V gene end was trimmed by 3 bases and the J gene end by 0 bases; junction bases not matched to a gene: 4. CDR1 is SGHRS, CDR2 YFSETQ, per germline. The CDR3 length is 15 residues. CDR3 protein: CASSSLTSGSYEQYF. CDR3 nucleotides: TGCGCCAGCAGCTCTTTGACTAGCGGCTCCTACGAGCAGTACTTC.